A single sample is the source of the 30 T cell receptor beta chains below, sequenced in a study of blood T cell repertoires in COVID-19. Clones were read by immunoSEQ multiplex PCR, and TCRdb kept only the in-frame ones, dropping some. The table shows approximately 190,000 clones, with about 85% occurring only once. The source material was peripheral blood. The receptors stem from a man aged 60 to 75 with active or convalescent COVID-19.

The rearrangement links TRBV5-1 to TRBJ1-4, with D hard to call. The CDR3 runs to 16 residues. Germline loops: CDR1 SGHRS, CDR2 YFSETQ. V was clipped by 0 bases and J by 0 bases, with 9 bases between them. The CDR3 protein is CASSLGSVATNEKLFF. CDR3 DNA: TGCGCCAGCAGCTTGGGATCGGTTGCAACTAATGAAAAACTGTTTTTT.

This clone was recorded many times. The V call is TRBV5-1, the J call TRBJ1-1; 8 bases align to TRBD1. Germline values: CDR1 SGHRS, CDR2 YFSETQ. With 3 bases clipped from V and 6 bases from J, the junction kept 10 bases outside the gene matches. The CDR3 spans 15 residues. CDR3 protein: CASSWTGSRDAEAFF. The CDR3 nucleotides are TGCGCCAGCAGCTGGACAGGGTCACGAGACGCTGAAGCTTTCTTT.

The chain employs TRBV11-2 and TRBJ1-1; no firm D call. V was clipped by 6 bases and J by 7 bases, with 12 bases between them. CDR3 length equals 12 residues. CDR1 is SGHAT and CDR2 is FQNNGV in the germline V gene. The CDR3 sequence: CASSFTLSEAFF. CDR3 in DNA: TGTGCCAGCAGTTTCACTCTGAGTGAAGCTTTCTTT.

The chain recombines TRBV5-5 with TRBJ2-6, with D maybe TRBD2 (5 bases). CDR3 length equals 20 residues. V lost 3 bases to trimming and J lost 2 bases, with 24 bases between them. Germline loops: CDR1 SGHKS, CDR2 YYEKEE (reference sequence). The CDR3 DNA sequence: TGTGCCAGCAGCTCGGGATATCTTCTTCAGGCTAGGGCTGGGGCCAACGTCCTGACTTTC. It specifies CASSSGYLLQARAGANVLTF.

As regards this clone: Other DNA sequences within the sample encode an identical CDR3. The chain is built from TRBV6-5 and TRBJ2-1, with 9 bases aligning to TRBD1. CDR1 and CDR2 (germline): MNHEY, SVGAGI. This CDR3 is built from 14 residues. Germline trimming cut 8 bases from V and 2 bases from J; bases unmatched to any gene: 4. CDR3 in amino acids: CASSRDRAYNEQFF. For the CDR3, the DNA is TGTGCCAGCTCCCGGGACAGGGCCTACAATGAGCAGTTCTTC.

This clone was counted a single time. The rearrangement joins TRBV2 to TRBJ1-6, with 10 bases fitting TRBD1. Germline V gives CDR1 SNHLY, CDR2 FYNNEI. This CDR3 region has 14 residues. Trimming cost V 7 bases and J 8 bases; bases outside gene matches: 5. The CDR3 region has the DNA TGTGCCAGCATCAGGGACAGGGGTGATTCACCCCTCCACTTT. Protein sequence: CASIRDRGDSPLHF. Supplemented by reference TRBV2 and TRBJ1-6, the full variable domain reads EPEVTQTPSHQVTQMGQEVILRCVPISNHLYFYWYRQILGQKVEFLVSFYNNEISEKSEIFDDQFSVERPDGSNFTLKIRSTKLEDSAMYFCASIRDRGDSPLHFGNGTRLTVT.

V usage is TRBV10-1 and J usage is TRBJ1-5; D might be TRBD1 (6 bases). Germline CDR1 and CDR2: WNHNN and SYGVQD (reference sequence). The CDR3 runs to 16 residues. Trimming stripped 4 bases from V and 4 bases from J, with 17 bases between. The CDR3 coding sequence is TGCGCCAGCAGTGGAGCGGGGGGCAATCGGAATCAGCCCCAGCATTTT. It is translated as CASSGAGGNRNQPQHF.

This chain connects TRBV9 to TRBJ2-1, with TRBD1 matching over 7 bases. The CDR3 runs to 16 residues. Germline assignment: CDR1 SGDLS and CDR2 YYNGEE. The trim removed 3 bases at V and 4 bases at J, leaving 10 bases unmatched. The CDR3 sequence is CASSATSGTVYNEQFF. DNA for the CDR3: TGTGCCAGCAGCGCCACCTCCGGGACAGTGTACAATGAGCAGTTCTTC.

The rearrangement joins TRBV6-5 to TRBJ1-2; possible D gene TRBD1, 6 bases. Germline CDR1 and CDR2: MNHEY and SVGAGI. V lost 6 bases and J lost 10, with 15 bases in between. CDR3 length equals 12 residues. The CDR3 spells CASRSGALAYTF. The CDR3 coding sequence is TGTGCCAGCAGGTCAGGGGCTTTGGCCTACACCTTC.

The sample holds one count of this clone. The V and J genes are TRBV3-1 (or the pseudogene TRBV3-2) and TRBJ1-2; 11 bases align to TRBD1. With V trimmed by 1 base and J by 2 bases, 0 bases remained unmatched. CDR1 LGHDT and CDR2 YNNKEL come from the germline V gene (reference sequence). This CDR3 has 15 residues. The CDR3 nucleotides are TGTGCCAGCAGCCAAGGGACAGGGGGCAACTATGGCTACACCTTC. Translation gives CASSQGTGGNYGYTF.

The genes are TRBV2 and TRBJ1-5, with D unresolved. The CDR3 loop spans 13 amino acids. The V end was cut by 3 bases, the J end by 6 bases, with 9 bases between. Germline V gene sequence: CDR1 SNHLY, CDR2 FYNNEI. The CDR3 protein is CASSDPLAQPQHF. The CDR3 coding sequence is TGTGCCAGCAGTGACCCCTTGGCTCAGCCCCAGCATTTT.

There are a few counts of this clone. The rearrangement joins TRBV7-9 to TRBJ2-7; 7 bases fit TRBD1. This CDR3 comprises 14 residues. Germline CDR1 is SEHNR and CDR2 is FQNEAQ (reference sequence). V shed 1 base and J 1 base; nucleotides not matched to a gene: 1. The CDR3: CASSLDRGSYEQYF. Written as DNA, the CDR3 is TGTGCCAGCAGCTTAGACAGGGGTTCCTACGAGCAGTACTTC.

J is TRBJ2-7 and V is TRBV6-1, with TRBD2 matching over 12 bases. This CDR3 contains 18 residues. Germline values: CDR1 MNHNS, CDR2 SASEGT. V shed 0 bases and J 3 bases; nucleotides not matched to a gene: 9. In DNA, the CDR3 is TGTGCCAGCAGTGAAGCACCCCCCACTAGCGGGGGGATCTACGAGCAGTACTTC. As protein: CASSEAPPTSGGIYEQYF.

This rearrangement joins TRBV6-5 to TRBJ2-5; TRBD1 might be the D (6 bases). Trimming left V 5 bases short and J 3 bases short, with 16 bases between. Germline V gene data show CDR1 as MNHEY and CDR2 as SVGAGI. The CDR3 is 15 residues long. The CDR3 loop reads CASSPPEAGEETQYF. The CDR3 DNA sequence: TGTGCCAGCAGTCCCCCCGAGGCAGGGGAAGAGACCCAGTACTTC.

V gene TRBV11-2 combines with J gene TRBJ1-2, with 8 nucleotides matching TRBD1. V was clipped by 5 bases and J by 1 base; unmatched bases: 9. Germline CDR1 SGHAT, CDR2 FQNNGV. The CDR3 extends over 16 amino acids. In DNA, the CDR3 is TGTGCCAGCAGCACCAGCCGGACAGGGCGTAACTATGGCTACACCTTC. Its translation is CASSTSRTGRNYGYTF.

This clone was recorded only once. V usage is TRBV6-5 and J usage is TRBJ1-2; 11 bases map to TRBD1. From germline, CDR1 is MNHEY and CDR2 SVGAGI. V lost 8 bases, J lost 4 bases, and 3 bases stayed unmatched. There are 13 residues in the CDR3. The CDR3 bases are TGTGCCAGCCGGGACAGGGGGTCCTATGGCTACACCTTC. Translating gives CASRDRGSYGYTF.

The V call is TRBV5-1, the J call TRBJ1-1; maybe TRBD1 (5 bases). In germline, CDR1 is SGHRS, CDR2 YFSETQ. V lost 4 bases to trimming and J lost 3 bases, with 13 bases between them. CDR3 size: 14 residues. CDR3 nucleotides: TGCGCCAGCAGCCCAGGGTATAAGGACACTGAAGCTTTCTTT. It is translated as CASSPGYKDTEAFF. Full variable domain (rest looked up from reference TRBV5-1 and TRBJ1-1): KAGVTQTPRYLIKTRGQQVTLSCSPISGHRSVSWYQQTPGQGLQFLFEYFSETQRNKGNFPGRFSGRQFSNSRSEMNVSTLELGDSALYLCASSPGYKDTEAFFGQGTRLTVV.

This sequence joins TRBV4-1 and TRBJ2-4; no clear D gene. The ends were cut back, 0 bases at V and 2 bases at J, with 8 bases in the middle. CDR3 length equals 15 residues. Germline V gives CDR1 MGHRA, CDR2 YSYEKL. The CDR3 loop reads CASSQDARTKNIQYF. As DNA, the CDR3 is TGCGCCAGCAGCCAAGATGCGAGAACCAAAAACATTCAGTACTTC.

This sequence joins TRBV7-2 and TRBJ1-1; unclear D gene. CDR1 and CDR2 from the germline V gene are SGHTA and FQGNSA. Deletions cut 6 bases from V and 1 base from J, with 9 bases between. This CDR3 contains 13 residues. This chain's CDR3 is CASSSQENTEAFF. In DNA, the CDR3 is TGTGCCAGCAGTTCCCAGGAGAACACTGAAGCTTTCTTT.

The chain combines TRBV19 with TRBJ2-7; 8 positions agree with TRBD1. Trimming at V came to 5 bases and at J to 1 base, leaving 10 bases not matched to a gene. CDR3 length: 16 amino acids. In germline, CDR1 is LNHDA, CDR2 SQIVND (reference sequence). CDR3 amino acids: CASSRTRGTGSYEQYF. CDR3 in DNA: TGTGCCAGTAGTCGGACCCGGGGGACAGGTTCCTACGAGCAGTACTTC.

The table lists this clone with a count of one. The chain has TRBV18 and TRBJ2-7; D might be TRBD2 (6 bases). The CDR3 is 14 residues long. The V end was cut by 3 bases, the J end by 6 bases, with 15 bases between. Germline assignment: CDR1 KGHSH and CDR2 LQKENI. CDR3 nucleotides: TGTGCCAGCTCACCGGAAAGGAGGGGTTCCGAGCAGTACTTC. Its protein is CASSPERRGSEQYF. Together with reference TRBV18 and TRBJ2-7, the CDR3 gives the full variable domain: NAGVMQNPRHLVRRRGQEARLRCSPMKGHSHVYWYRQLPEEGLKFMVYLQKENIIDESGMPKERFSAEFPKEGPSILRIQQVVRGDSAAYFCASSPERRGSEQYFGPGTRLTVT.

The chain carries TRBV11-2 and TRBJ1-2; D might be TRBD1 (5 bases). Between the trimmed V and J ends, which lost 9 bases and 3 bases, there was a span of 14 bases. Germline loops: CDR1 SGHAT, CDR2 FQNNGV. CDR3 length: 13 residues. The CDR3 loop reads CASTRDFDYGYTF. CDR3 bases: TGTGCCAGTACTCGGGACTTTGACTATGGCTACACCTTC.

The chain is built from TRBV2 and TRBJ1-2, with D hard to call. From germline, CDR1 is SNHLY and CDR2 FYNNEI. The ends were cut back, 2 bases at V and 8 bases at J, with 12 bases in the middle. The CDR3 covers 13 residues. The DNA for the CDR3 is TGTGCCAGCAGTGAAACCCGAAGAGCCGGCTACACCTTC. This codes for CASSETRRAGYTF.

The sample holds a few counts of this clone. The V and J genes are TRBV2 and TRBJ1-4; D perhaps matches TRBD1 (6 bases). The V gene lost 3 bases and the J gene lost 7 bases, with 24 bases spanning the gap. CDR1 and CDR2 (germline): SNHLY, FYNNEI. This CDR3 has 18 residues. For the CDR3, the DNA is TGTGCCAGCAGTGAGACCCCCTTACTCAGGGGCAGTGGTGAAAAACTGTTTTTT. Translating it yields CASSETPLLRGSGEKLFF.

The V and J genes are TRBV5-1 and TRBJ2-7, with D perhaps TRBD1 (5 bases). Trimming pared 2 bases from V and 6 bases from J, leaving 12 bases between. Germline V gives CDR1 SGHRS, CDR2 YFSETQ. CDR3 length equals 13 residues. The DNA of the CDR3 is TGCGCCAGCAGCTTCGCCGTAGGGGCCGAGCAGTACTTC. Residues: CASSFAVGAEQYF.

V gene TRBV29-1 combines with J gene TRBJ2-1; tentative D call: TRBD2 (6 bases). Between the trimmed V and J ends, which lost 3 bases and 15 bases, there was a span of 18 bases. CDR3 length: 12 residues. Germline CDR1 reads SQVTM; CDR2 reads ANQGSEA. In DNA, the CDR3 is TGCAGCGTTGAGGGGAGGCGATTGGGAAGGTTCTTC. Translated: CSVEGRRLGRFF.

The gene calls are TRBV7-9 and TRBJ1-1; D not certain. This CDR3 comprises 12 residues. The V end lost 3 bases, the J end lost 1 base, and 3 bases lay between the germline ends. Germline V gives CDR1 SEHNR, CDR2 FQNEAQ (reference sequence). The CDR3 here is CASSFRNTEAFF. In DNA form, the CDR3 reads TGTGCCAGCAGCTTTCGGAACACTGAAGCTTTCTTT.

The CDR3 sequence: CASSPLAQTGKNGYTF. CDR3 nucleotides: TGTGCCAGCTCACCATTAGCCCAGACAGGGAAGAATGGCTACACCTTC. V and J are TRBV18 and TRBJ1-2; 7 positions agree with TRBD1. The CDR3 is made up of 16 amino acids. Germline CDR1 KGHSH, CDR2 LQKENI. V lost 2 bases and J lost 6; bases outside the gene matches: 12.

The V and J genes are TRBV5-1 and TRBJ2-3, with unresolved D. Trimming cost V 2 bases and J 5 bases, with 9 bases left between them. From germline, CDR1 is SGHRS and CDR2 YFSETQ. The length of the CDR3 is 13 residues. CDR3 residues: CASSLRPQDTQYF. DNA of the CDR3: TGCGCCAGCAGCTTACGTCCACAAGATACGCAGTATTTT.

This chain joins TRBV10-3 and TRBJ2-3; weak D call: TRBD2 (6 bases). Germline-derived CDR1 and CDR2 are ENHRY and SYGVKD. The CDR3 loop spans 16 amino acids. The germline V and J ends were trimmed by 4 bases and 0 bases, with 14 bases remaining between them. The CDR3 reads CAISGKLALSTDTQYF. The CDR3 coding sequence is TGTGCCATCAGTGGGAAACTAGCACTGAGCACAGATACGCAGTATTTT.